The rows below give T cell receptor beta chains drawn from one sample of a study of human T cells and chemical hapten exposure. In TCRdb, the RACE reads were re-called with MiXCR into one record per CDR3 protein. The sample carries tens of thousands of distinct CDR3 sequences, 3.5% to 4.5% recorded once. The specimen was whole blood. These receptors were taken from a female donor in good health. Some clones in this sample may be carry-over from other donors' samples. CDR3s include the opening cysteine and the closing phenylalanine or tryptophan. A D gene is named only where the DNA matches it firmly. A row's size may be missing; if present it is once, few, many or a size class.

v_call: TRBV2; j_call: TRBJ2-3; d_call: TRBD2; clone_size: medium-sized; cdr3_aa: CASSPSGGTDTQYF; cdr3_nt: TGTGCCAGCAGCCCTAGCGGGGGTACAGATACGCAGTATTTT
v_call: TRBV5-4; j_call: TRBJ2-5; d_call: TRBD2; clone_size: few; cdr3_aa: CASSWGLAGTQETQYF; cdr3_nt: TGTGCCAGCAGCTGGGGACTAGCGGGCACCCAAGAGACCCAGTACTTC
v_call: TRBV7-2; j_call: TRBJ2-1; d_call: -; clone_size: many; cdr3_aa: CASSLALRGGGRDEQFF; cdr3_nt: TGTGCCAGCAGCTTAGCCCTAAGGGGGGGGGGCAGGGATGAGCAGTTCTTC
v_call: TRBV7-9; j_call: TRBJ1-1; d_call: -; clone_size: many; cdr3_aa: CASSLSNGQGRSRTEAFF; cdr3_nt: TGTGCCAGCAGCTTAAGTAATGGTCAGGGCCGCTCGCGGACTGAAGCTTTCTTT
v_call: TRBV29-1; j_call: TRBJ1-2; d_call: -; clone_size: many; cdr3_aa: CSVDAGRESYTF; cdr3_nt: TGCAGCGTTGATGCGGGCAGGGAAAGCTACACCTTC
v_call: TRBV7-8; j_call: TRBJ2-1; d_call: TRBD1; clone_size: many; cdr3_aa: CASSFRGQYNNEQFF; cdr3_nt: TGTGCCAGCAGCTTCCGGGGACAGTATAACAATGAGCAGTTCTTC
v_call: TRBV7-2; j_call: TRBJ2-3; d_call: TRBD2; clone_size: many; cdr3_aa: CATSFAGATDTQYF; cdr3_nt: TGTGCCACCTCCTTTGCGGGAGCCACAGATACGCAGTATTTT
v_call: TRBV20-1; j_call: TRBJ2-3; d_call: TRBD2; clone_size: many; cdr3_aa: CSARSAQTSEASGGPLTSTDTQYF; cdr3_nt: TGCAGTGCTCGAAGCGCTCAGACATCGGAGGCTAGCGGGGGCCCCCTAACTAGCACAGATACGCAGTATTTT
v_call: TRBV7-9; j_call: TRBJ1-2; d_call: -; clone_size: many; cdr3_aa: CASSPRAREYGYTF; cdr3_nt: TGTGCCAGCAGCCCGCGGGCCAGGGAGTACGGCTACACCTTC
v_call: TRBV10-3; j_call: TRBJ2-5; d_call: TRBD2; clone_size: many; cdr3_aa: CAISDEGGGALRETQYF; cdr3_nt: TGTGCCATCAGTGATGAAGGCGGGGGGGCTCTCCGAGAGACCCAGTACTTC
v_call: TRBV6-2/TRBV6-3; j_call: TRBJ1-1; d_call: -; clone_size: many; cdr3_aa: CASSSFGHGVAEAFF; cdr3_nt: TGTGCCAGCAGTTCATTCGGACATGGAGTTGCTGAAGCTTTCTTT
v_call: TRBV7-9; j_call: TRBJ1-1; d_call: -; clone_size: many; cdr3_aa: CASGGGGALTEAFF; cdr3_nt: TGTGCCAGCGGGGGAGGGGGGGCTCTCACTGAAGCTTTCTTT
v_call: TRBV14; j_call: TRBJ2-7; d_call: -; clone_size: many; cdr3_aa: CASSQDPDRARLGEQYF; cdr3_nt: TGTGCCAGCAGCCAAGATCCCGACAGGGCCAGACTAGGCGAGCAGTACTTC
v_call: TRBV11-2; j_call: TRBJ1-2; d_call: -; clone_size: many; cdr3_aa: CASSAGYRLDGYTF; cdr3_nt: TGTGCCAGCAGCGCAGGGTACAGGCTTGATGGCTACACCTTC
v_call: TRBV25-1; j_call: TRBJ2-3; d_call: -; clone_size: few; cdr3_aa: CASPGSGRGRTDTQYF; cdr3_nt: TGTGCCAGCCCGGGGTCTGGGCGGGGGCGCACAGATACGCAGTATTTT
v_call: TRBV5-4; j_call: TRBJ2-1; d_call: -; clone_size: many; cdr3_aa: CASSVLVSRGNEQFF; cdr3_nt: TGTGCCAGCAGCGTACTCGTTTCCAGGGGCAATGAGCAGTTCTTC
v_call: TRBV5-1; j_call: TRBJ2-7; d_call: TRBD1; clone_size: many; cdr3_aa: CASSTGAGWPNEQYF; cdr3_nt: TGCGCCAGCAGCACAGGGGCCGGCTGGCCGAACGAGCAGTACTTC
v_call: TRBV7-8; j_call: TRBJ1-2; d_call: -; clone_size: many; cdr3_aa: CASRQSGIGGDYTF; cdr3_nt: TGTGCCAGCAGGCAGAGCGGGATTGGGGGAGACTACACCTTC
v_call: TRBV5-1; j_call: TRBJ2-7; d_call: TRBD1; clone_size: many; cdr3_aa: CASSFATGTAYEQYF; cdr3_nt: TGCGCCAGCAGCTTCGCAACCGGGACAGCCTACGAGCAGTACTTC
v_call: TRBV20-1; j_call: TRBJ2-1; d_call: -; clone_size: many; cdr3_aa: CSARAVGLPNEQFF; cdr3_nt: TGCAGTGCTAGGGCCGTGGGCCTACCCAATGAGCAGTTCTTC
v_call: TRBV12-3/TRBV12-4; j_call: TRBJ2-1; d_call: -; clone_size: many; cdr3_aa: CASSRTNSEQFF; cdr3_nt: TGTGCCAGCAGTCGCACGAATAGTGAGCAGTTCTTC
v_call: TRBV6-5; j_call: TRBJ2-4; d_call: -; clone_size: -; cdr3_aa: CASSFLEGGIQYF; cdr3_nt: TGTGCCAGCAGTTTCTTGGAAGGGGGCATTCAGTACTTC
v_call: TRBV5-6; j_call: TRBJ1-2; d_call: -; clone_size: many; cdr3_aa: CASTTLGVGKTINYGYTF; cdr3_nt: TGTGCCAGCACCACCCTTGGGGTTGGGAAGACAATTAACTATGGCTACACCTTC
v_call: TRBV2; j_call: TRBJ1-5; d_call: -; clone_size: -; cdr3_aa: CASTGNRGNQPQHF; cdr3_nt: TGTGCCAGCACGGGAAATAGGGGGAATCAGCCCCAGCATTTT
v_call: TRBV7-2; j_call: TRBJ1-3; d_call: -; clone_size: many; cdr3_aa: CASSLGGHTSLSF; cdr3_nt: TGTGCCAGCAGCTTAGGAGGTCACACCTCGTTAAGTTTT
v_call: TRBV6-6; j_call: TRBJ2-7; d_call: -; clone_size: many; cdr3_aa: CASSYSKLTYEQYF; cdr3_nt: TGTGCCAGCAGTTACTCGAAACTGACCTACGAGCAGTACTTC
v_call: TRBV20-1; j_call: TRBJ2-7; d_call: TRBD2; clone_size: many; cdr3_aa: CSARVLAGEQYF; cdr3_nt: TGCAGTGCTAGAGTCCTAGCGGGCGAGCAGTACTTC
v_call: TRBV29-1; j_call: TRBJ2-7; d_call: TRBD2; clone_size: many; cdr3_aa: CSARTSGVYEQYF; cdr3_nt: TGCAGCGCCAGGACTAGCGGGGTCTACGAGCAGTACTTC
v_call: TRBV7-6; j_call: TRBJ2-3; d_call: TRBD2; clone_size: few; cdr3_aa: CASSNRPGTSPDTQYF; cdr3_nt: TGTGCCAGCAGCAACAGACCCGGGACTAGCCCAGATACGCAGTATTTT
v_call: TRBV6-2/TRBV6-3; j_call: TRBJ2-4; d_call: TRBD1; clone_size: many; cdr3_aa: CASSYGPWTGRAKNIQYF; cdr3_nt: TGTGCCAGCAGTTACGGCCCCTGGACAGGGAGGGCCAAAAACATTCAGTACTTC
v_call: TRBV5-1; j_call: TRBJ1-6; d_call: -; clone_size: -; cdr3_aa: CASSPRAGENSPLHF; cdr3_nt: TGCGCCAGCAGCCCCCGAGCAGGCGAGAATTCACCCCTCCACTTT
v_call: TRBV7-2; j_call: TRBJ1-2; d_call: TRBD1; clone_size: many; cdr3_aa: CASSIRDRVYYGYTF; cdr3_nt: TGTGCCAGCAGCATCAGGGACAGGGTATACTATGGCTACACCTTC
v_call: TRBV7-8; j_call: TRBJ2-2; d_call: -; clone_size: many; cdr3_aa: CASSYGGSRAGELFF; cdr3_nt: TGTGCCAGCAGTTACGGGGGCTCCAGGGCCGGGGAGCTGTTTTTT
v_call: TRBV5-4; j_call: TRBJ1-2; d_call: -; clone_size: -; cdr3_aa: CASSLQGRHGYTF; cdr3_nt: TGTGCCAGCAGCTTGCAGGGTCGGCATGGCTACACCTTC
v_call: TRBV7-9; j_call: TRBJ2-1; d_call: TRBD2; clone_size: many; cdr3_aa: CASSLESRIGASGGFPLYNEQFF; cdr3_nt: TGCGCCAGCAGCTTAGAGTCTCGCATAGGGGCTAGCGGGGGATTTCCTCTTTACAATGAGCAGTTCTTC
v_call: TRBV4-3; j_call: TRBJ2-3; d_call: -; clone_size: few; cdr3_aa: CASSQDNWGGGAPDTQYF; cdr3_nt: TGCGCCAGCAGCCAAGATAACTGGGGGGGCGGGGCTCCAGATACGCAGTATTTT
v_call: TRBV27; j_call: TRBJ2-2; d_call: TRBD2; clone_size: many; cdr3_aa: CASSLLAGALHTGELFF; cdr3_nt: TGTGCCAGCAGTTTACTAGCGGGGGCCCTGCATACCGGGGAGCTGTTTTTT
v_call: TRBV20-1; j_call: TRBJ1-2; d_call: -; clone_size: many; cdr3_aa: CWSPQANGYTF; cdr3_nt: TGCTGGTCACCCCAAGCGAATGGCTACACCTTC
v_call: TRBV7-9; j_call: TRBJ2-6; d_call: TRBD1; clone_size: few; cdr3_aa: CASSPSGTGSPLGSGANVLTF; cdr3_nt: TGTGCCAGCAGCCCATCCGGGACAGGGTCTCCCTTAGGCTCTGGGGCCAACGTCCTGACTTTC
v_call: TRBV11-2; j_call: TRBJ2-1; d_call: -; clone_size: many; cdr3_aa: CASSLQELSYNEQFF; cdr3_nt: TGTGCCAGCAGCCTACAAGAGCTCTCCTACAATGAGCAGTTCTTC
v_call: TRBV19; j_call: TRBJ1-1; d_call: -; clone_size: many; cdr3_aa: CASSQGHLLNTEAFF; cdr3_nt: TGTGCCAGTAGTCAGGGACATCTATTGAACACTGAAGCTTTCTTT
v_call: TRBV7-9; j_call: TRBJ2-1; d_call: TRBD2; clone_size: many; cdr3_aa: CASSLALAGVYNEQFF; cdr3_nt: TGTGCCAGCAGCTTAGCTCTAGCGGGGGTATACAATGAGCAGTTCTTC
v_call: TRBV18; j_call: TRBJ2-1; d_call: -; clone_size: many; cdr3_aa: CASSPPSGDEQFF; cdr3_nt: TGTGCCAGCTCACCACCGTCAGGGGATGAGCAGTTCTTC
v_call: TRBV7-2; j_call: TRBJ1-1; d_call: -; clone_size: many; cdr3_aa: CASSLSGSLNTEAFF; cdr3_nt: TGTGCCAGCAGCCTATCGGGAAGCTTGAACACTGAAGCTTTCTTT
v_call: TRBV28; j_call: TRBJ1-1; d_call: -; clone_size: many; cdr3_aa: CASSFKGDTEAFF; cdr3_nt: TGTGCCAGCAGTTTCAAGGGAGACACTGAAGCTTTCTTT
v_call: TRBV5-1; j_call: TRBJ2-3; d_call: -; clone_size: many; cdr3_aa: CASSLAGLDTDTQYF; cdr3_nt: TGCGCCAGCAGCTTGGCGGGACTCGACACAGATACGCAGTATTTT
v_call: TRBV20-1; j_call: TRBJ1-6; d_call: -; clone_size: many; cdr3_aa: CSAHTLSSYNSPLHF; cdr3_nt: TGCAGTGCCCACACCCTGAGCTCCTATAATTCACCCCTCCACTTT
v_call: TRBV4-2; j_call: TRBJ1-2; d_call: -; clone_size: many; cdr3_aa: CASSQVGGQGGYTF; cdr3_nt: TGTGCCAGCAGCCAAGTTGGTGGACAAGGAGGCTACACCTTC
v_call: TRBV20-1; j_call: TRBJ2-3; d_call: TRBD2; clone_size: many; cdr3_aa: CSAGLAGGFTDTQYF; cdr3_nt: TGCAGTGCCGGCCTGGCGGGGGGCTTCACAGATACGCAGTATTTT
v_call: TRBV7-9; j_call: TRBJ2-7; d_call: -; clone_size: many; cdr3_aa: CASSTGRSYEQYF; cdr3_nt: TGTGCCAGCAGCACGGGACGGTCCTACGAGCAGTACTTC